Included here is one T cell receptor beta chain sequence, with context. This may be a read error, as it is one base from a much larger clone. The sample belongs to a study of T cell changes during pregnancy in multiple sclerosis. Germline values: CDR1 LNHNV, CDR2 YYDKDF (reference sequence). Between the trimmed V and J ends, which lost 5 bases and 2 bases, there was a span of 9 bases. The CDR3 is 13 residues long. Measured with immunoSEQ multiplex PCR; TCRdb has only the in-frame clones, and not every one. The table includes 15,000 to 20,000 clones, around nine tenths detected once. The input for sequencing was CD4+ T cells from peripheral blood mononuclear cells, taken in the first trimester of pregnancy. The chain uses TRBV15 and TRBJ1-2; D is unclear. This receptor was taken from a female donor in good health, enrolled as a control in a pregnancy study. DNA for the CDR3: TGTGCCACCAGCTTAACGAGAAACTATGGCTACACCTTC. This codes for CATSLTRNYGYTF.